A single sample is the source of the 28 T cell receptor beta chains below, sequenced in a study of OX40 agonist ivuxolimab in advanced cancers. Clones were read by immunoSEQ multiplex PCR, and TCRdb kept only the in-frame ones, dropping some. The data show around 94,000 clones, roughly 91% seen once. Sequenced material: CD4+ or CD8+ T cells sorted from blood, taken in a trial of the OX40 agonist ivuxolimab. The receptor source for this set is an adult with an advanced solid tumor such as melanoma, head and neck, liver or kidney cancer.

J is TRBJ1-1 and V is TRBV5-4, with D possibly matching TRBD1 (6 bases). V dropped 0 bases and J dropped 2 bases, with 11 bases sitting between them. The CDR3 extends over 15 amino acids. Germline lookup yields CDR1 SGHNT and CDR2 YYREEE (reference sequence). The CDR3 nucleotides read TGTGCCAGCAGCTTGGGACAGGTTGGAAACACTGAAGCTTTCTTT. Translation: CASSLGQVGNTEAFF.

The J gene is TRBJ2-7, the V gene TRBV30, with 10 bases lining up with TRBD1. Losses at the gene ends were 7 bases for V and 4 bases for J; bases not matched to a gene: 4. The CDR3 has 12 amino acids. In germline, CDR1 is GTSNPN, CDR2 SVGIG (reference sequence). Here the CDR3 DNA reads TGTGCCTCGGACAGGGGGGGATACGAGCAGTACTTC. It translates to CASDRGGYEQYF.

The genes are TRBV4-2 and TRBJ1-2, with 7 bases lining up with TRBD1. Germline assignment: CDR1 LGHNA and CDR2 YNFKEQ. This CDR3 is built from 15 residues. Germline trimming cut 6 bases from V and 0 bases from J; bases unmatched to any gene: 7. CDR3 amino acids: CASRPLRGTNYGYTF. CDR3 DNA sequence: TGTGCCAGCAGACCGCTCAGGGGGACTAACTATGGCTACACCTTC.

The chain combines TRBV5-1 with TRBJ2-3, with D possibly TRBD1 on 6 matching bases. The length of the CDR3 is 14 residues. Germline loops: CDR1 SGHRS, CDR2 YFSETQ. The V end lost 7 bases, the J end lost 6 bases, and 18 bases lay between the germline ends. CDR3 DNA sequence: TGCGCCAGCCATCAGACAGGTGGAGAGGATACGCAGTATTTT. This codes for CASHQTGGEDTQYF.

The chain employs TRBV4-1 and TRBJ2-7; 9 bases are a match to TRBD2. The germline V gene encodes CDR1 MGHRA and CDR2 YSYEKL. J lost 3 bases, V lost 4 bases, and 7 bases had no gene match. The CDR3 runs 15 residues. The CDR3 bases are TGCGCCAGCAGCCCCGCCGGGACTAGCATCTACGAGCAGTACTTC. Translating it yields CASSPAGTSIYEQYF.

This chain connects TRBV19 to TRBJ2-3; D gene uncertain. The V gene lost 3 bases and the J gene lost 4 bases, with 14 bases spanning the gap. Germline CDR1 LNHDA, CDR2 SQIVND (reference sequence). The CDR3 has 15 amino acids. CDR3 protein: CASSMVTAGADTQYF. The CDR3 DNA is TGTGCCAGTAGTATGGTCACGGCTGGGGCAGATACGCAGTATTTT. Filled out from reference TRBV19 and TRBJ2-3, the complete variable domain reads DGGITQSPKYLFRKEGQNVTLSCEQNLNHDAMYWYRQDPGQGLRLIYYSQIVNDFQKGDIAEGYSVSREKKESFPLTVTSAQKNPTAFYLCASSMVTAGADTQYFGPGTRLTVL.

This chain joins TRBV7-9 and TRBJ2-5; 8 nucleotides agree with TRBD1. CDR1 and CDR2 (germline): SEHNR, FQNEAQ (reference sequence). The trim removed 6 bases at V and 3 bases at J, leaving 9 bases unmatched. CDR3 length: 15 residues. The CDR3 bases are TGTGCCAGCAGTCTCGGGACAGGCTTTGAAGAGACCCAGTACTTC. Protein: CASSLGTGFEETQYF.

The chain joins TRBV9 to TRBJ1-1; 7 nucleotides match TRBD1. V gave up 0 bases and J gave up 9 bases; unmatched junction bases: 8. The CDR3 is 14 amino acids. Germline loops: CDR1 SGDLS, CDR2 YYNGEE. The CDR3 loop is CASSVEGVGGQAFF. The CDR3 DNA sequence: TGTGCCAGCAGCGTAGAAGGCGTAGGGGGCCAAGCTTTCTTT.

The genes are TRBV6-1 and TRBJ2-2, with a tentative D call TRBD1 (6 bases). Germline lookup yields CDR1 MNHNS and CDR2 SASEGT. This CDR3 spans 15 amino acids. V was pared by 6 bases and J by 2 bases, with 13 bases between. CDR3 amino acids: CASRPPGQNTGELFF. DNA of the CDR3: TGTGCCAGCAGACCCCCGGGACAAAACACCGGGGAGCTGTTTTTT.

The gene calls are TRBV6-5 and TRBJ1-3; 7 bases agree with TRBD1. After removal of 3 bases from V and 3 bases from J, the junction contained 8 bases not matched to a gene. Looked up from germline, CDR1 is MNHEY and CDR2 is SVGAGI. This CDR3 has 16 amino acids. The CDR3 DNA reads as TGTGCCAGCAGTTATTCCGGGACAGCCGATGGAAACACCATATATTTT. Amino acids: CASSYSGTADGNTIYF.

The chain joins TRBV2 to TRBJ1-1; tentative D call: TRBD1 (5 bases). The CDR3 is 14 residues long. In germline, CDR1 is SNHLY, CDR2 FYNNEI. Trimming shortened V by 10 bases and J by 3 bases, and 18 bases separated the two germline ends. CDR3 in DNA: TGTGCCACCAAGCCAGGGATTCAGGACACTGAAGCTTTCTTT. Translated, it gives CATKPGIQDTEAFF.

V gene TRBV9 combines with J gene TRBJ2-7; 15 positions match TRBD2. The CDR3 covers 17 residues. The germline V gene has CDR1 SGDLS and CDR2 YYNGEE. V lost 0 bases to trimming and J lost 4 bases; unmatched junction nucleotides: 5. The CDR3 sequence: CASSVVPGLAGGYEQYF. The DNA of the CDR3 is TGTGCCAGCAGCGTAGTTCCTGGACTAGCGGGGGGGTACGAGCAGTACTTC.

V gene TRBV5-6 combines with J gene TRBJ1-1; TRBD1 agrees at 8 bases. V shed 2 bases and J 3 bases; nucleotides not matched to a gene: 6. Germline-derived CDR1 and CDR2 are SGHDT and YYEEEE. The CDR3 length is 15 residues. The CDR3 nucleotides are TGTGCCAGCAGCTTTGGACAGGGTTCGTACACTGAAGCTTTCTTT. This translates into CASSFGQGSYTEAFF. Full variable domain (rest looked up from reference TRBV5-6 and TRBJ1-1): DAGVTQSPTHLIKTRGQQVTLRCSPKSGHDTVSWYQQALGQGPQFIFQYYEEEERQRGNFPDRFSGHQFPNYSSELNVNALLLGDSALYLCASSFGQGSYTEAFFGQGTRLTVV.

This chain connects TRBV5-1 to TRBJ1-2, with 7 bases matching TRBD1. Losses at the gene ends were 2 bases for V and 6 bases for J; bases not matched to a gene: 7. The CDR3 runs to 14 residues. Germline lookup yields CDR1 SGHRS and CDR2 YFSETQ. Here the CDR3 reads CASSLARGSDGYTF. CDR3 DNA: TGCGCCAGCAGCTTAGCCAGGGGGAGCGATGGCTACACCTTC. The full variable domain, with the rest looked up from reference TRBV5-1 and TRBJ1-2, is KAGVTQTPRYLIKTRGQQVTLSCSPISGHRSVSWYQQTPGQGLQFLFEYFSETQRNKGNFPGRFSGRQFSNSRSEMNVSTLELGDSALYLCASSLARGSDGYTFGSGTRLTVV.

V usage is TRBV6-1 and J usage is TRBJ1-1; D is unresolved. The CDR3 loop spans 12 amino acids. Germline CDR1 is MNHNS and CDR2 is SASEGT. V lost 6 bases and J lost 0, with 5 bases in between. DNA of the CDR3: TGTGCCAGCAGGGATCTGAACACTGAAGCTTTCTTT. Translating gives CASRDLNTEAFF.

This rearrangement joins TRBV19 to TRBJ2-1; D remains unclear. Germline V lookup: CDR1 LNHDA, CDR2 SQIVND (reference sequence). The CDR3 totals 13 residues. The ends were cut back, 5 bases at V and 0 bases at J, with 5 bases in the middle. DNA of the CDR3: TGTGCCAGTAGTCCCAGCTCCTACAATGAGCAGTTCTTC. Its translation: CASSPSSYNEQFF. Using reference TRBV19 and TRBJ2-1 for the parts outside the CDR3, the full variable domain is DGGITQSPKYLFRKEGQNVTLSCEQNLNHDAMYWYRQDPGQGLRLIYYSQIVNDFQKGDIAEGYSVSREKKESFPLTVTSAQKNPTAFYLCASSPSSYNEQFFGPGTRLTVL.

The chain couples TRBV7-9 to TRBJ1-4; D unresolved. V was pared by 0 bases and J by 8 bases, with 10 bases between. This CDR3 is built from 14 residues. CDR1 SEHNR and CDR2 FQNEAQ come from the germline V gene (reference sequence). The CDR3 loop reads CASSLAGRGEKLFF. Written as DNA, the CDR3 is TGTGCCAGCAGCTTAGCAGGGAGAGGGGAAAAACTGTTTTTT.

V gene TRBV5-1 combines with J gene TRBJ2-1, with 11 nucleotides matching TRBD2. The CDR3 is 16 amino acids. Germline V gene sequence: CDR1 SGHRS, CDR2 YFSETQ. Losses at the gene ends were 4 bases for V and 15 bases for J; bases not matched to a gene: 18. DNA of the CDR3: TGCGCCAGCAGCCGGATTACAGGGGACTCCGGGACTAGCGGGTTCTTC. It codes for CASSRITGDSGTSGFF. The entire variable domain, with the rest obtained from reference TRBV5-1 and TRBJ2-1, is as follows: KAGVTQTPRYLIKTRGQQVTLSCSPISGHRSVSWYQQTPGQGLQFLFEYFSETQRNKGNFPGRFSGRQFSNSRSEMNVSTLELGDSALYLCASSRITGDSGTSGFFGPGTRLTVL.

The rearrangement joins TRBV6-6 to TRBJ2-7, with 12 positions matching TRBD2. Germline V gives CDR1 MNHNY, CDR2 SVGAGI (reference sequence). J lost 7 bases, V lost 6 bases, and 10 bases had no gene match. The CDR3 contains 15 residues. DNA of the CDR3: TGTGCCAGCAGATCCTGGACTAGCGGGGACGGGGAGCAGTACTTC. It yields the protein CASRSWTSGDGEQYF.

The rearrangement joins TRBV7-3 to TRBJ2-3, with D unresolved. The CDR3 runs to 13 residues. From germline, CDR1 is SGHTA and CDR2 FQGTGA. The V and J ends lost 8 bases and 2 bases respectively, with 11 bases between them. CDR3 residues: CASATPNTDTQYF. The CDR3 DNA reads TGTGCCAGCGCGACACCCAACACAGATACGCAGTATTTT.

This rearrangement joins TRBV10-3 to TRBJ1-1; 9 bases line up with TRBD1. V trimming: 2 bases; J trimming: 3 bases; junction bases outside the gene matches: 7. Germline loops: CDR1 ENHRY, CDR2 SYGVKD. This CDR3 spans 16 amino acids. Here the CDR3 reads CAISENRGLRDTEAFF. As DNA, the CDR3 is TGTGCCATCAGTGAGAACAGGGGGCTAAGGGACACTGAAGCTTTCTTT.

This clone was seen a handful of times. The chain employs TRBV6-5 and TRBJ2-1, with unresolved D. CDR1 MNHEY and CDR2 SVGAGI come from the germline V gene. Trimming took 2 bases from V and 5 from J, leaving 7 bases between them. The CDR3 consists of 13 residues. Here the CDR3 DNA reads TGTGCCAGCAGTTACCTGGGTGACAATGAGCAGTTCTTC. Translating it yields CASSYLGDNEQFF.

This CDR3 is CASSQDRDRGPSGANVLTF. DNA for the CDR3: TGTGCCAGCTCACAAGACCGGGACAGGGGACCCTCTGGGGCCAACGTCCTGACTTTC. The rearrangement links TRBV18 to TRBJ2-6; the match to TRBD1 covers 10 bases. The CDR3 has 19 amino acids. V lost 4 bases to trimming and J lost 0 bases; unmatched junction nucleotides: 9. Per germline, CDR1 KGHSH and CDR2 LQKENI.

As to this clone: The sample has other DNA sequences that encode this CDR3 too. J is TRBJ2-7 and V is TRBV5-1; 12 nucleotides align to TRBD1. Trimming cost V 3 bases and J 4 bases; bases outside gene matches: 5. Germline values: CDR1 SGHRS, CDR2 YFSETQ. This CDR3 spans 15 amino acids. The CDR3, as DNA: TGCGCCAGCAGCTGGGGACAGGGGGCAGCTTACGAGCAGTACTTC. Translating it yields CASSWGQGAAYEQYF.

The J gene is TRBJ1-1, the V gene TRBV30; no clear D. Germline CDR1 GTSNPN, CDR2 SVGIG (reference sequence). Trimming took 4 bases from V and 0 from J, leaving 9 bases between them. The CDR3 is made up of 13 amino acids. The CDR3 bases are TGTGCCTGGAAGCGGGTCTTGAACACTGAAGCTTTCTTT. It encodes CAWKRVLNTEAFF.

The chain employs TRBV11-2 and TRBJ1-1; D not resolved. The CDR3 covers 13 residues. The germline V and J ends were trimmed by 4 bases and 4 bases, with 10 bases remaining between them. The germline CDR1 and CDR2 sequences are SGHAT and FQNNGV. CDR3 nucleotides: TGTGCCAGCAGCTCGCAGGCGGGCACTGAAGCTTTCTTT. Encoded protein: CASSSQAGTEAFF.

The gene calls are TRBV19 and TRBJ1-5; weak D call: TRBD1 (6 bases). V lost 0 bases, J lost 0 bases, and 9 bases lay in between. CDR1 and CDR2 (germline): LNHDA, SQIVND (reference sequence). This CDR3 is built from 16 residues. The CDR3 reads CASSIDTGYSNQPQHF. Written as DNA, the CDR3 is TGTGCCAGTAGTATAGATACAGGGTATAGCAATCAGCCCCAGCATTTT.

The J gene is TRBJ2-1, the V gene TRBV5-4, with 11 bases aligning to TRBD1. The length of the CDR3 is 14 residues. J lost 8 bases, V lost 4 bases, and 5 bases had no gene match. Germline CDR1 and CDR2: SGHNT and YYREEE (reference sequence). The CDR3 DNA reads as TGTGCCAGCAGCCTCGGGACAGGGGGGCATGAGCAGTTCTTC. Its translation is CASSLGTGGHEQFF.